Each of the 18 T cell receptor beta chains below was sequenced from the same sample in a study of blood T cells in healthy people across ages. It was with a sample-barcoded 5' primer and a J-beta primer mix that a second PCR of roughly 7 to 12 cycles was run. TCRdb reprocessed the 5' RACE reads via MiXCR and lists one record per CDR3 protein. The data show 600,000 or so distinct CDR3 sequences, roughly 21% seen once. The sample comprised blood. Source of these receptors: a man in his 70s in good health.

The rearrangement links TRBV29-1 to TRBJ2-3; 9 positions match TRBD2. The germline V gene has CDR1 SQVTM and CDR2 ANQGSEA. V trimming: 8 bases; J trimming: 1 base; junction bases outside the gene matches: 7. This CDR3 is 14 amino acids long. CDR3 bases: TGCAGCTCAACCCAGCGGGAGGGCACAGATACGCAGTATTTT. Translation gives CSSTQREGTDTQYF.

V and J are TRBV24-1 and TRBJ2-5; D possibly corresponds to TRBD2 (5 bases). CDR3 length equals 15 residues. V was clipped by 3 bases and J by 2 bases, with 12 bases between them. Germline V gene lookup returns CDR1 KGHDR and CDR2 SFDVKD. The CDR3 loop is CATSDPPGDQETQYF. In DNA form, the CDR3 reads TGTGCCACCAGTGATCCGCCCGGGGATCAAGAGACCCAGTACTTC.

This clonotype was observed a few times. The CDR3 is CASSQQSEGTQYF. The CDR3 DNA reads TGTGCCAGCAGCCAACAATCCGAAGGGACCCAGTACTTC. The chain uses TRBV6-5 and TRBJ2-5; D unclear. From germline, CDR1 is MNHEY and CDR2 SVGAGI. This CDR3 is built from 13 residues. V was shortened by 6 bases and J by 7 bases, with 15 bases between the two germline ends.

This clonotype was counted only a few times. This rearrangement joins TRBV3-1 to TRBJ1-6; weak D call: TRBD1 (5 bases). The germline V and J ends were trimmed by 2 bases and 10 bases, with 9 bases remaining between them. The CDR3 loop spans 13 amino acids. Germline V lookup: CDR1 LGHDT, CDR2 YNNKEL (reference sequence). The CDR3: CASSQLRDSPLHF. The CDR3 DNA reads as TGTGCCAGCAGCCAACTCCGGGACTCACCCCTCCACTTT.

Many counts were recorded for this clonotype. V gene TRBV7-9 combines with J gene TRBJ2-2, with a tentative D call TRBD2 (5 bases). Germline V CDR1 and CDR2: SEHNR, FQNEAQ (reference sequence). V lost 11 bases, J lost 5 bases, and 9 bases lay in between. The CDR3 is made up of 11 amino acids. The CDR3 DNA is TGTGCCGGTCGGAGGACCGGGGAGCTGTTTTTT. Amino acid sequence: CAGRRTGELFF.

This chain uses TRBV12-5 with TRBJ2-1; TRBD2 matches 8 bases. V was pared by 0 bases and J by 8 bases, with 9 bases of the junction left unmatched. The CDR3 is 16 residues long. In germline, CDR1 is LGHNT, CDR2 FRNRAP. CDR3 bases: TGTGCTAGTGGTTTGGTTTCCGGGACTAGGACCCATGAGCAGTTCTTC. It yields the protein CASGLVSGTRTHEQFF. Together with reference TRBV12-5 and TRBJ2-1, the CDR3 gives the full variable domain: DARVTQTPRHKVTEMGQEVTMRCQPILGHNTVFWYRQTMMQGLELLAYFRNRAPLDDSGMPKDRFSAEMPDATLATLKIQPSEPRDSAVYFCASGLVSGTRTHEQFFGPGTRLTVL.

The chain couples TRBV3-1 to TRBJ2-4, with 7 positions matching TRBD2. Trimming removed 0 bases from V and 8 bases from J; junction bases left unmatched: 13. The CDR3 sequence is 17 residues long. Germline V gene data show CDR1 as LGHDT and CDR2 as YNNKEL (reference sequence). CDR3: CASSQDISASGEDIQYF. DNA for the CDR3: TGTGCCAGCAGCCAAGATATATCGGCTAGCGGAGAGGACATTCAGTACTTC.

The CDR3 region is CASSQGREAGELFF. The CDR3 nucleotides are TGTGCCAGCAGCCAAGGCCGGGAGGCCGGGGAGCTGTTTTTT. The rearrangement joins TRBV3-1 to TRBJ2-2; 7 bases agree with TRBD2. Trimming took 1 base from V and 6 from J; bases not matched to a gene: 2. The CDR3 sequence is 14 residues long. Germline lookup yields CDR1 LGHDT and CDR2 YNNKEL (reference sequence).

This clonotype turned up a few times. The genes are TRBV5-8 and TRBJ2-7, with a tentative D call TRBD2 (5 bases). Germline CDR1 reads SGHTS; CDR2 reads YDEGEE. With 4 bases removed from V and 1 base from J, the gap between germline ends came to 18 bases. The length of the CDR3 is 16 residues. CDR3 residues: CASSPLVTTRSYEQYF. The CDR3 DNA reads TGTGCCAGCAGCCCCCTAGTCACCACTAGATCCTACGAGCAGTACTTC.

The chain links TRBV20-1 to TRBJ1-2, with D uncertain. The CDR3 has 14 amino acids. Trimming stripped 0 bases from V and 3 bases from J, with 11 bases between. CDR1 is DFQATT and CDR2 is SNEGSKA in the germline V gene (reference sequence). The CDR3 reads CSARDRGGHYGYTF. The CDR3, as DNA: TGCAGTGCTAGAGATCGAGGCGGACACTATGGCTACACCTTC.

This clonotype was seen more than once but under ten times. CDR3 residues: CSAREGQLYEQYF. The CDR3 bases are TGCAGTGCCCGAGAGGGACAACTTTACGAGCAGTACTTC. The J gene is TRBJ2-7, the V gene TRBV20-1; a weak D match, TRBD1 (6 bases). The CDR3 is 13 amino acids. CDR1 is DFQATT, CDR2 SNEGSKA, per germline (reference sequence). Trimming took off 6 bases at V and 4 bases at J, with 16 bases between the two ends.

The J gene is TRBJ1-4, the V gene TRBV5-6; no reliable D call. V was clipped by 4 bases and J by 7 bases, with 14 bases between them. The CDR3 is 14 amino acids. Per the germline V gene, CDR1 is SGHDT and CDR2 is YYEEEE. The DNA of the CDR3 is TGTGCCAGCAGCCCGGGGTGGGGAAGTGAAAAACTGTTTTTT. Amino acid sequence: CASSPGWGSEKLFF.

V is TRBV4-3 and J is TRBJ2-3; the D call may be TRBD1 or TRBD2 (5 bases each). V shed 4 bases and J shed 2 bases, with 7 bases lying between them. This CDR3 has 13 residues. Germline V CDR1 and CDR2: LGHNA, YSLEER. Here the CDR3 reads CASSPGPTDTQYF. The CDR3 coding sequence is TGCGCCAGCAGCCCGGGACCCACAGATACGCAGTATTTT.

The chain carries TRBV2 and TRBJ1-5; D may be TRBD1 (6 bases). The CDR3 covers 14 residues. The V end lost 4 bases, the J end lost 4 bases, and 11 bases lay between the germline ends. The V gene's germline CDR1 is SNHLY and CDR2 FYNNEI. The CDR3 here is CASSGDTKNQPQHF. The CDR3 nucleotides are TGTGCCAGCAGTGGGGACACAAAAAATCAGCCCCAGCATTTT. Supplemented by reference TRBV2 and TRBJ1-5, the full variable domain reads EPEVTQTPSHQVTQMGQEVILRCVPISNHLYFYWYRQILGQKVEFLVSFYNNEISEKSEIFDDQFSVERPDGSNFTLKIRSTKLEDSAMYFCASSGDTKNQPQHFGDGTRLSIL.

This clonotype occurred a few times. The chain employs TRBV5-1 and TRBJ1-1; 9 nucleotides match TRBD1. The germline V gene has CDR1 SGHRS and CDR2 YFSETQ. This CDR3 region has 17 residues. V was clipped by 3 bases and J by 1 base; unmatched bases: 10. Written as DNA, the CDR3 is TGCGCCAGCAGCTCACTATCAATGACAGGGGGGAACACTGAAGCTTTCTTT. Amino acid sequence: CASSSLSMTGGNTEAFF.

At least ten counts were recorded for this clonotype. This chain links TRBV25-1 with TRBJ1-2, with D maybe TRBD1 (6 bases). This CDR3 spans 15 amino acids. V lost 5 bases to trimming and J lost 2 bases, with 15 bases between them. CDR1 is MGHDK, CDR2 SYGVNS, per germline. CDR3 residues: CASSPPGDLNYGYTF. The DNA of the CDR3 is TGTGCCAGCAGTCCCCCAGGGGACCTAAACTATGGCTACACCTTC.

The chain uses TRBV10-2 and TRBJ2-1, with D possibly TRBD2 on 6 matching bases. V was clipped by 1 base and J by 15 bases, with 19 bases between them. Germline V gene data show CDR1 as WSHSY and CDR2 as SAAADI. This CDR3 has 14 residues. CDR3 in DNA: TGCGCCAGCAGTGAGTTTAGCGGTAGCGCCTTTTGGTTCTTC. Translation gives CASSEFSGSAFWFF.

CDR3 DNA: TGTGCCAGCAGCCGTAGGGGGGCCTACAATGAGCAGTTCTTC. Protein product: CASSRRGAYNEQFF. J is TRBJ2-1 and V is TRBV6-5; the D gene could be TRBD1 or TRBD2 (6 bases each). V was cut by 6 bases and J by 2 bases, with 11 bases left in between. This CDR3 contains 14 residues. CDR1 and CDR2 (germline): MNHEY, SVGAGI.